The 32 T cell receptor beta chains presented below share a single source sample, sequenced in a study of T cell changes during pregnancy in multiple sclerosis. Measured with immunoSEQ multiplex PCR; TCRdb has only the in-frame clones, and not every one. The repertoire includes 30,000 to 45,000 clones, about 91% of them detected once, and 0.4% to 0.5% sits in the top ten. This specimen consisted of CD4+ T cells from peripheral blood mononuclear cells, obtained after pregnancy. The receptor set was obtained from a female donor with multiple sclerosis, enrolled in a pregnancy study.

For the CDR3, the DNA is TGTGCCAGCAGTCAGGGACAGGGTGCAATCGAGCAGTACTTC. Encoded protein: CASSQGQGAIEQYF. The chain has TRBV6-1 and TRBJ2-7, with TRBD1 matching 9 bases. This CDR3 has 14 amino acids. Germline CDR1 reads MNHNS; CDR2 reads SASEGT. V shed 5 bases and J 6 bases; nucleotides not matched to a gene: 8.

The CDR3 nucleotides are TGTGCCAGCAGCTTAGTTAGCCCTAGCGGGGGGGCAGATACGCAGTATTTT. Translation: CASSLVSPSGGADTQYF. V and J are TRBV11-2 and TRBJ2-3; TRBD2 matches at 12 bases. Germline V gene sequence: CDR1 SGHAT, CDR2 FQNNGV. The CDR3 consists of 17 residues. J lost 4 bases, V lost 1 base, and 6 bases had no gene match.

The sample holds one count of this clone. This sequence joins TRBV21-1 and TRBJ1-1. TRBV21-1 is deemed a pseudogene. The CDR3 is 17 residues long. The CDR3 spells CASSKDRGRAMNTEAFF. The CDR3 nucleotides read TGTGCCAGCAGCAAAGATCGCGGGAGGGCGATGAACACTGAAGCTTTCTTT.

The J gene is TRBJ1-1, the V gene TRBV28, with 9 bases aligning to TRBD1. The germline V gene encodes CDR1 MDHEN and CDR2 SYDVKM. The V gene end was trimmed by 5 bases and the J gene end by 0 bases; junction bases not matched to a gene: 7. The CDR3 has 16 amino acids. Here the CDR3 DNA reads TGTGCCAGCAGTCCCCACAGGGGGCGGGTGAACACTGAAGCTTTCTTT. Translated, it gives CASSPHRGRVNTEAFF.

The V and J genes are TRBV4-1 and TRBJ1-2, with D uncertain. V was clipped by 0 bases and J by 5 bases, with 13 bases between them. Looked up from germline, CDR1 is MGHRA and CDR2 is YSYEKL. This CDR3 spans 15 amino acids. The CDR3 region has the DNA TGCGCCAGCAGCCAAGAATCGGGGATCTCGTATGGCTACACCTTC. It is translated as CASSQESGISYGYTF.

The rearrangement links TRBV7-2 to TRBJ1-5, with 8 bases identical to TRBD1. The length of the CDR3 is 15 residues. The germline V gene has CDR1 SGHTA and CDR2 FQGNSA. With V trimmed by 1 base and J by 1 base, 0 bases remained unmatched. The CDR3 DNA reads as TGTGCCAGCAGCTTAGGGGACAGGAGCAATCAGCCCCAGCATTTT. Encoded protein: CASSLGDRSNQPQHF.

This clone was counted once. The V call is TRBV4-1, the J call TRBJ2-1, with 10 bases fitting TRBD2. The trim removed 2 bases at V and 6 bases at J, leaving 4 bases unmatched. Per the germline V gene, CDR1 is MGHRA and CDR2 is YSYEKL. The length of the CDR3 is 15 residues. This CDR3 is CASSQLAGVSNEQFF. CDR3 in DNA: TGCGCCAGCAGCCAACTAGCGGGAGTTTCCAATGAGCAGTTCTTC.

The V and J genes are TRBV5-1 and TRBJ2-1; no reliable D call. The V end was cut by 0 bases, the J end by 7 bases, with 8 bases between. CDR3 size: 13 residues. The germline V gene has CDR1 SGHRS and CDR2 YFSETQ. The CDR3 DNA follows: TGCGCCAGCAGCTTGGTTCTGGAGAATGAGCAGTTCTTC. This encodes CASSLVLENEQFF.

The chain has TRBV6-4 and TRBJ2-3, with 7 bases aligning to TRBD2. Unmatched junction bases numbered 11, after V lost 8 bases and J lost 6 bases. The CDR3 totals 14 residues. From germline, CDR1 is MRHNA and CDR2 SNTAGT. Written as DNA, the CDR3 is TGTGCCAGCTCTCTGGCGGGAGAAACGGATACGCAGTATTTT. This gives the protein CASSLAGETDTQYF.

The J gene is TRBJ2-1, the V gene TRBV5-4; weak D call: TRBD2 (5 bases). Germline-derived CDR1 and CDR2 are SGHNT and YYREEE (reference sequence). The germline V and J ends were trimmed by 4 bases and 1 base, with 12 bases remaining between them. The CDR3 totals 15 residues. The CDR3 nucleotides read TGTGCCAGCAGCGAAGAGCGGTTATCCTACAATGAGCAGTTCTTC. Translating it yields CASSEERLSYNEQFF.

The V gene is TRBV6-5, the J gene TRBJ1-1; possibly TRBD1 for D (5 bases). The germline V gene has CDR1 MNHEY and CDR2 SVGAGI. Trimming cost V 0 bases and J 5 bases, with 13 bases left between them. The CDR3 is 15 amino acids. CDR3 sequence reads: CASSYSSGGRTEAFF. Written as DNA, the CDR3 is TGTGCCAGCAGTTACTCGAGTGGGGGGAGGACTGAAGCTTTCTTT.

The genes are TRBV5-4 and TRBJ2-7; 9 positions match TRBD2. After removal of 0 bases from V and 2 bases from J, the junction contained 3 bases not matched to a gene. Per the germline V gene, CDR1 is SGHNT and CDR2 is YYREEE (reference sequence). The CDR3 has 15 amino acids. CDR3 protein: CASSLDLAGTYEQYF. Written as DNA, the CDR3 is TGTGCCAGCAGCTTGGACCTAGCGGGAACCTACGAGCAGTACTTC.

The chain combines TRBV28 with TRBJ2-1; no definite D call. Looked up from germline, CDR1 is MDHEN and CDR2 is SYDVKM. The CDR3 sequence is 11 residues long. Deletions cut 8 bases from V and 5 bases from J, with 7 bases between. CDR3 coding DNA: TGTGCCAGCCAAGAGAACAATGAGCAGTTCTTC. Translating gives CASQENNEQFF.

This rearrangement joins TRBV14 to TRBJ1-1, with D possibly TRBD1 on 5 matching bases. The germline V gene encodes CDR1 SGHDN and CDR2 FVKESK. CDR3 length equals 14 residues. Trimming removed 2 bases from V and 10 bases from J, with 17 bases in between. CDR3 DNA: TGTGCCAGCAGCCAACGGGGGATCGAGGCTGGAGCTTTCTTT. The encoded protein is CASSQRGIEAGAFF.

The gene calls are TRBV7-2 and TRBJ2-1, with TRBD2 matching over 7 bases. The CDR3 covers 13 residues. The germline V gene encodes CDR1 SGHTA and CDR2 FQGNSA. Trimming at V came to 4 bases and at J to 10 bases, leaving 7 bases not matched to a gene. The CDR3 here is CASSSLPGLEQFF. In nucleotides, the CDR3 is TGTGCCAGCAGCTCCCTCCCGGGACTAGAGCAGTTCTTC.

J is TRBJ2-7 and V is TRBV7-2, with a tentative D call TRBD1 (6 bases). The CDR3 covers 13 residues. Germline V lookup: CDR1 SGHTA, CDR2 FQGNSA. Trimming pared 5 bases from V and 5 bases from J, leaving 13 bases between. DNA for the CDR3: TGTGCCAGCAGCACCCGACAGGTCCACGAGCAGTACTTC. As protein: CASSTRQVHEQYF.

The CDR3 bases are TGTGCTAGTGGTCTGTACGGGGGGAGAACAGATACGCAGTATTTT. This sequence encodes CASGLYGGRTDTQYF. The chain employs TRBV12-5 and TRBJ2-3, with 7 bases identical to TRBD2. Unmatched junction bases numbered 8, after V lost 5 bases and J lost 3 bases. Germline V gene lookup returns CDR1 LGHNT and CDR2 FRNRAP. This CDR3 is built from 15 residues.

For the CDR3, the DNA is TGTGCCAGCAGCTTCAACGGGGGCACAGATACGCAGTATTTT. Translating it yields CASSFNGGTDTQYF. The chain links TRBV5-6 to TRBJ2-3; the D gene is possibly TRBD2 (5 bases). Trimming took off 2 bases at V and 1 base at J, with 8 bases between the two ends. The CDR3 extends over 14 amino acids. The germline CDR1 and CDR2 sequences are SGHDT and YYEEEE.

The chain has TRBV5-1 and TRBJ2-1; TRBD2 aligns across 7 bases. Germline CDR1 SGHRS, CDR2 YFSETQ. This CDR3 region has 13 residues. J lost 8 bases, V lost 5 bases, and 7 bases had no gene match. The CDR3 DNA is TGCGCCAGCAGTCTCGAAGCGGGGTATGAGCAGTTCTTC. Encoded protein: CASSLEAGYEQFF.

The chain has TRBV5-1 and TRBJ1-1; no clear D. In germline, CDR1 is SGHRS, CDR2 YFSETQ. Trimming left V 0 bases short and J 0 bases short, with 3 bases between. The CDR3 loop spans 13 amino acids. This CDR3 reads CASSLDMNTEAFF. The CDR3 DNA reads as TGCGCCAGCAGCTTGGACATGAACACTGAAGCTTTCTTT.

The V gene is TRBV2, the J gene TRBJ1-2; D is unclear. Germline assignment: CDR1 SNHLY and CDR2 FYNNEI. This CDR3 comprises 13 residues. V shed 5 bases and J shed 8 bases, with 15 bases lying between them. CDR3 amino acids: CASSREIGPGYTF. In nucleotides, the CDR3 is TGTGCCAGCAGTAGGGAGATCGGACCCGGCTACACCTTC.

The CDR3 sequence is CSGGGLAGVNEQFF. CDR3 DNA sequence: TGCAGCGGAGGGGGACTAGCGGGAGTCAATGAGCAGTTCTTC. This chain joins TRBV29-1 and TRBJ2-1, with TRBD2 matching 14 bases. Germline assignment: CDR1 SQVTM and CDR2 ANQGSEA. This CDR3 comprises 14 residues. The junction had 5 bases not matched to a gene; V was cut back by 7 bases and J by 6 bases.

This clone was seen a handful of times. CDR3 protein: CASSWAGGLAEAFF. The CDR3 DNA is TGTGCCAGCAGTTGGGCAGGGGGTTTAGCTGAAGCTTTCTTT. The V and J genes are TRBV28 and TRBJ1-1; 7 bases match TRBD1. The CDR3 runs 14 residues. With 4 bases clipped from V and 6 bases from J, the junction kept 8 bases outside the gene matches. In germline, CDR1 is MDHEN, CDR2 SYDVKM.

The CDR3 sequence: CASTSPGGLNTGELFF. The CDR3 DNA reads TGTGCCAGTACCTCCCCGGGGGGGTTGAACACCGGGGAGCTGTTTTTT. The rearrangement links TRBV19 to TRBJ2-2, with TRBD2 matching over 8 bases. The V segment lost 7 bases and the J segment 1 base; nucleotides outside the gene matches: 8. This CDR3 region has 16 residues. Germline CDR1 LNHDA, CDR2 SQIVND (reference sequence).

The V and J genes are TRBV10-3 and TRBJ2-1; no definite D call. The V gene lost 0 bases and the J gene lost 3 bases, with 3 bases spanning the gap. Germline lookup yields CDR1 ENHRY and CDR2 SYGVKD. The CDR3 consists of 13 residues. The CDR3, as DNA: TGTGCCATCAGTGAGTCGTACTACAATGAGCAGTTCTTC. This translates into CAISESYYNEQFF.

The gene calls are TRBV6-1 and TRBJ2-5, with a weak D call TRBD1 (5 bases). CDR1 MNHNS and CDR2 SASEGT come from the germline V gene. There are 13 residues in the CDR3. V was shortened by 6 bases and J by 7 bases, with 15 bases between the two germline ends. CDR3 in amino acids: CASRSEGVGTQYF. The CDR3 nucleotides are TGTGCCAGCAGGTCAGAAGGGGTGGGGACCCAGTACTTC.

The sample holds one count of this clone. This chain joins TRBV7-9 and TRBJ2-5; D might be TRBD1 (5 bases). V lost 5 bases to trimming and J lost 5 bases, with 15 bases between them. The CDR3 has 14 amino acids. CDR1 and CDR2 from the germline V gene are SEHNR and FQNEAQ (reference sequence). The CDR3 sequence: CASSPRAGLETQYF. CDR3 DNA sequence: TGTGCCAGCAGCCCACGGGCAGGGCTGGAGACCCAGTACTTC.

The genes are TRBV7-9 and TRBJ1-4; no definite D call. The CDR3 extends over 15 amino acids. V lost 3 bases, J lost 4 bases, and 12 bases lay in between. The germline V gene has CDR1 SEHNR and CDR2 FQNEAQ (reference sequence). CDR3 protein: CASSFFDIFNEKLFF. The DNA for the CDR3 is TGTGCCAGCAGCTTCTTTGACATATTTAATGAAAAACTGTTTTTT.

The rearrangement uses TRBV7-8 and TRBJ1-1; 7 nucleotides line up with TRBD1. V trimming: 5 bases; J trimming: 3 bases; junction bases outside the gene matches: 12. The germline V gene encodes CDR1 SGHVS and CDR2 FQNEAQ. The CDR3 loop spans 16 amino acids. The DNA for the CDR3 is TGTGCCAGCAGCAGAAAGATCGACAGGGTTGACACTGAAGCTTTCTTT. Translating it yields CASSRKIDRVDTEAFF.

The gene calls are TRBV7-6 and TRBJ2-3; 10 bases are shared with TRBD2. From germline, CDR1 is SGHVS and CDR2 FNYEAQ. J gave up 5 bases and V 7 bases, and 15 bases lay outside the gene matches. This CDR3 spans 17 amino acids. CDR3 region: CASTPFESSGGRDTQYF. The CDR3 bases are TGTGCCAGCACCCCATTCGAGTCTAGCGGGGGTAGAGATACGCAGTATTTT.

This clone has only a few counts. The genes are TRBV7-9 and TRBJ1-1; a possible D gene is TRBD1 (6 bases). Germline CDR1 reads SEHNR; CDR2 reads FQNEAQ (reference sequence). The CDR3 loop spans 16 amino acids. V was clipped by 1 base and J by 2 bases, with 14 bases between them. This chain's CDR3 is CASSLEPARGNTEAFF. The CDR3 region has the DNA TGTGCCAGCAGCTTAGAGCCGGCCAGGGGTAACACTGAAGCTTTCTTT. Variable domain in full (rest from reference TRBV7-9 and TRBJ1-1): DTGVSQNPRHKITKRGQNVTFRCDPISEHNRLYWYRQTLGQGPEFLTYFQNEAQLEKSRLLSDRFSAERPKGSFSTLEIQRTEQGDSAMYLCASSLEPARGNTEAFFGQGTRLTVV.

The chain combines TRBV7-2 with TRBJ2-1; TRBD1 matches 7 bases. There are 16 residues in the CDR3. Germline assignment: CDR1 SGHTA and CDR2 FQGNSA. Losses at the gene ends were 3 bases for V and 3 bases for J; bases not matched to a gene: 8. The CDR3 here is CASSFEGALSYNEQFF. CDR3 coding DNA: TGTGCCAGCAGCTTCGAGGGGGCCCTAAGCTACAATGAGCAGTTCTTC. Looking up the rest from reference TRBV7-2 and TRBJ2-1 gives the full variable domain: GAGVSQSPSNKVTEKGKDVELRCDPISGHTALYWYRQSLGQGLEFLIYFQGNSAPDKSGLPSDRFSAERTGGSVSTLTIQRTQQEDSAVYLCASSFEGALSYNEQFFGPGTRLTVL.